The 14 T cell receptor beta chains in this list originate from one sample, sequenced in a study of T cell responses to AZD1222 COVID-19 vaccine. TCRdb's table, derived via immunoSEQ multiplex PCR, lists solely in-frame clones and lacks some. The sample consists of tens of thousands of clones, approximately 90% of them appearing once. The source material was peripheral blood, sampled 28 days after the second AZD1222 dose. These receptors were obtained from an adult who received the AZD1222 COVID-19 vaccine.

This chain connects TRBV28 to TRBJ1-4; D is unclear. Germline V gives CDR1 MDHEN, CDR2 SYDVKM. CDR3 length equals 14 residues. V was shortened by 5 bases and J by 0 bases, with 7 bases between the two germline ends. CDR3 bases: TGTGCCAGCAGTAAAGGAGCAACTAATGAAAAACTGTTTTTT. Its translation is CASSKGATNEKLFF.

The chain links TRBV2 to TRBJ2-1; 9 nucleotides agree with TRBD1. Germline assignment: CDR1 SNHLY and CDR2 FYNNEI. V was pared by 5 bases and J by 4 bases, with 3 bases of the junction left unmatched. This CDR3 contains 14 residues. In DNA, the CDR3 is TGTGCCAGCAGTCCGGGACAGGGTTACAATGAGCAGTTCTTC. Translated: CASSPGQGYNEQFF. Looking up the rest from reference TRBV2 and TRBJ2-1 gives the full variable domain: EPEVTQTPSHQVTQMGQEVILRCVPISNHLYFYWYRQILGQKVEFLVSFYNNEISEKSEIFDDQFSVERPDGSNFTLKIRSTKLEDSAMYFCASSPGQGYNEQFFGPGTRLTVL.

V usage is TRBV19 and J usage is TRBJ2-7; 11 positions agree with TRBD1. The V and J ends lost 6 bases and 6 bases, in that order; junction bases with no gene match: 7. Germline loops: CDR1 LNHDA, CDR2 SQIVND (reference sequence). CDR3 size: 14 residues. CDR3 region: CASSPGTGGPEQYF. The CDR3 nucleotides read TGTGCCAGTAGCCCCGGGACAGGGGGTCCCGAGCAGTACTTC.

Here the CDR3 reads CSVDSGTTNTGELFF. Written as DNA, the CDR3 is TGCAGCGTTGACTCAGGGACAACGAACACCGGGGAGCTGTTTTTT. This chain uses TRBV29-1 with TRBJ2-2; possible D gene TRBD1, 6 bases. From germline, CDR1 is SQVTM and CDR2 ANQGSEA. V was shortened by 3 bases and J by 0 bases, with 11 bases between the two germline ends. This CDR3 contains 15 residues.

The chain recombines TRBV7-2 with TRBJ2-2; 9 nucleotides align to TRBD2. Trimming took 0 bases from V and 7 from J; bases not matched to a gene: 3. The germline gives CDR1 SGHTA, CDR2 FQGNSA. The CDR3 runs to 15 residues. The CDR3 sequence is CASSLALAGSGELFF. CDR3 DNA: TGTGCCAGCAGCTTAGCTCTAGCGGGAAGCGGGGAGCTGTTTTTT.

J is TRBJ1-6 and V is TRBV28, with D possibly matching TRBD1 (6 bases). This CDR3 comprises 15 residues. Germline CDR1 MDHEN, CDR2 SYDVKM. Trimming pared 2 bases from V and 12 bases from J, leaving 17 bases between. The CDR3, as DNA: TGTGCCAGCAGTTTAGGGGGGCAGGGGAGGGGACCCCTCCACTTT. This translates into CASSLGGQGRGPLHF.

The rearrangement links TRBV5-4 to TRBJ1-1; the match to TRBD1 covers 8 bases. Losses at the gene ends were 4 bases for V and 0 bases for J; bases not matched to a gene: 14. CDR1 is SGHNT and CDR2 is YYREEE in the germline V gene (reference sequence). The CDR3 has 18 residues. CDR3 DNA: TGTGCCAGCAGCGGAGGACAGGGTTTGGTTAGTGTGAACACTGAAGCTTTCTTT. Protein: CASSGGQGLVSVNTEAFF.

This clone appeared a single time. The CDR3 loop is CASSVGGDEQFF. Written as DNA, the CDR3 is TGTGCCAGCAGCGTAGGGGGTGATGAGCAGTTCTTC. This sequence joins TRBV9 and TRBJ2-1; D is undetermined. Germline CDR1 reads SGDLS; CDR2 reads YYNGEE. V was clipped by 0 bases and J by 8 bases, with 6 bases between them. This CDR3 spans 12 amino acids.

This sequence joins TRBV20-1 and TRBJ1-3; D gene ambiguous. V lost 3 bases and J 0 bases, leaving 9 bases between the germline ends. The CDR3 totals 14 residues. Germline V CDR1 and CDR2: DFQATT, SNEGSKA (reference sequence). This CDR3 is CSASLSISGNTIYF. In nucleotides, the CDR3 is TGCAGTGCTAGTTTAAGTATCTCTGGAAACACCATATATTTT.

The chain couples TRBV6-5 to TRBJ1-3; no clear D. Per germline, CDR1 MNHEY and CDR2 SVGAGI. The CDR3 has 14 residues. V dropped 5 bases and J dropped 4 bases, with 12 bases sitting between them. The CDR3 sequence is CASSNILGGNTIYF. The CDR3 DNA sequence: TGTGCCAGCAGTAACATCTTGGGGGGAAACACCATATATTTT.

This rearrangement joins TRBV4-3 to TRBJ1-2; TRBD1 might be the D (5 bases). V was trimmed by 4 bases and J by 0 bases, leaving 9 bases between them. The CDR3 is 14 residues long. CDR1 is LGHNA, CDR2 YSLEER, per germline. The DNA for the CDR3 is TGCGCCAGCAGCCGAACGACAGCTAACTATGGCTACACCTTC. Protein sequence: CASSRTTANYGYTF.

The chain joins TRBV28 to TRBJ1-6; a possible D gene is TRBD1 (5 bases). The CDR3 consists of 12 residues. V was shortened by 5 bases and J by 16 bases, with 15 bases between the two germline ends. The germline CDR1 and CDR2 sequences are MDHEN and SYDVKM. CDR3 DNA: TGTGCCAGCAGTCCGATCCTGAGGGGTCTCCACTTT. It is translated as CASSPILRGLHF.

The V call is TRBV7-2, the J call TRBJ1-2; no firm D call. The CDR3 length is 14 residues. Germline lookup yields CDR1 SGHTA and CDR2 FQGNSA. Trimming left V 0 bases short and J 5 bases short, with 10 bases between. The DNA for the CDR3 is TGTGCCAGCAGCTTAGCGAGGCGAGTTTATGGCTACACCTTC. It translates to CASSLARRVYGYTF.

The chain has TRBV15 and TRBJ2-3; 10 bases map to TRBD2. The trim removed 2 bases at V and 0 bases at J, leaving 8 bases unmatched. This CDR3 spans 18 amino acids. Germline lookup yields CDR1 LNHNV and CDR2 YYDKDF (reference sequence). The CDR3 DNA reads TGTGCCACCAGCAGAAGCCTAACTAGCGGGGTTAGCACAGATACGCAGTATTTT. Translating gives CATSRSLTSGVSTDTQYF.